Each of the 18 T cell receptor beta chains below was sequenced from the same sample in a study of T cell repertoires in cytomegalovirus infection. For these TCRs, the target antigens are not known. MiXCR, run by TCRdb on the reads, gives a single entry per CDR3 protein. The sample has some 500,000 distinct CDR3 sequences, more than 30% seen once; the top ten hold 17%. The specimen comprised cultured PBMCs, sampled from culture after CMV antigen stimulation. The source is a human donor in good health (CMV status not recorded). Some clones in this sample may be carry-over from other donors' samples.

The chain joins TRBV18 to TRBJ1-2; maybe TRBD1 (5 bases). Germline assignment: CDR1 KGHSH and CDR2 LQKENI. There are 13 residues in the CDR3. V was trimmed by 5 bases and J by 2 bases, leaving 9 bases between them. This CDR3 reads CASSSRANYGYTF. CDR3 DNA: TGTGCCAGCTCATCCAGGGCCAACTATGGCTACACCTTC.

This clonotype was observed at least ten times. This chain links TRBV7-2 with TRBJ2-5; D gene unclear. CDR1 is SGHTA, CDR2 FQGNSA, per germline. The CDR3 spans 13 residues. V was trimmed by 1 base and J by 4 bases, leaving 7 bases between them. The chain's CDR3 is CASSLVGRETQYF. The CDR3 DNA follows: TGTGCCAGCAGCTTAGTGGGCAGAGAGACCCAGTACTTC.

J is TRBJ2-5 and V is TRBV4-3, with TRBD1 matching over 10 bases. V was clipped by 4 bases and J by 4 bases; unmatched bases: 9. The CDR3 is 16 residues long. Germline assignment: CDR1 LGHNA and CDR2 YSLEER. The DNA of the CDR3 is TGCGCCAGCAGCCGACGACAGGGGGCGCCCGGAGAGACCCAGTACTTC. Its protein is CASSRRQGAPGETQYF.

This clonotype showed up just a few times. The CDR3 nucleotides are TGTGCCAGCAGCCGCGGGACAGGGATCTACGAGCAGTACTTC. It specifies CASSRGTGIYEQYF. The chain recombines TRBV14 with TRBJ2-7, with 9 bases that match TRBD1. The ends lost 4 bases at V and 3 bases at J; junction bases unmatched: 4. Germline V lookup: CDR1 SGHDN, CDR2 FVKESK. The CDR3 sequence is 14 residues long.

This clonotype was detected many times. The chain is built from TRBV9 and TRBJ1-2; D is undetermined. The CDR3 has 14 residues. Germline V gives CDR1 SGDLS, CDR2 YYNGEE. V gave up 3 bases and J gave up 2 bases, with 11 bases separating them. The CDR3 coding sequence is TGTGCCAGCAGCGGAACCAGCGGGAACTATGGCTACACCTTC. Translation gives CASSGTSGNYGYTF.

The CDR3 bases are TGTGCCAGCAGTGACCTAGCGGGAGTTTTACGCAATGAGCAGTTCTTC. Protein product: CASSDLAGVLRNEQFF. The V gene is TRBV27, the J gene TRBJ2-1; 10 bases align to TRBD2. Germline lookup yields CDR1 MNHEY and CDR2 SMNVEV (reference sequence). The length of the CDR3 is 16 residues. The J segment lost 6 bases and the V segment lost 5 bases, leaving 10 bases of the junction unmatched.

The rearrangement joins TRBV7-8 to TRBJ1-1, with 7 nucleotides matching TRBD1. Trimming at V came to 6 bases and at J to 9 bases, leaving 7 bases not matched to a gene. Per germline, CDR1 SGHVS and CDR2 FQNEAQ. CDR3 length: 12 residues. The CDR3 sequence: CASRGGGQQAFF. In DNA form, the CDR3 reads TGTGCCAGCAGGGGGGGGGGACAGCAAGCTTTCTTT.

This clonotype appeared a few times. The chain uses TRBV10-1 and TRBJ1-1; D is ambiguous. Trimming left V 0 bases short and J 8 bases short, with 10 bases between. The CDR3 has 13 amino acids. Germline V gene data show CDR1 as WNHNN and CDR2 as SYGVQD (reference sequence). As DNA, the CDR3 is TGCGCCAGCAGTGAGTCGGGCAGCCCCGAAGCTTTCTTT. Its protein is CASSESGSPEAFF.

The genes are TRBV4-3 and TRBJ2-7; tentatively, D is TRBD2 (5 bases). The CDR3 has 15 residues. Germline V CDR1 and CDR2: LGHNA, YSLEER. Deletions cut 4 bases from V and 2 bases from J, with 15 bases between. The CDR3 region has the DNA TGCGCCAGCAGCCTCGTACCTAGCTTCCCCTACGAGCAGTACTTC. Its translation is CASSLVPSFPYEQYF.

This clonotype was seen ten or more times. The gene calls are TRBV7-2 and TRBJ2-3; D possibly corresponds to TRBD2 (5 bases). Germline V gene lookup returns CDR1 SGHTA and CDR2 FQGNSA. The V and J ends lost 5 bases and 5 bases respectively, with 11 bases between them. This CDR3 has 13 amino acids. The CDR3 DNA sequence: TGTGCCAGCAGCCTGTTTGAGGGAGATACGCAGTATTTT. Amino acids: CASSLFEGDTQYF.

This chain links TRBV11-2 with TRBJ2-7, with D maybe TRBD1 (6 bases). CDR1 and CDR2 (germline): SGHAT, FQNNGV. This CDR3 contains 14 residues. Trimming cost V 1 base and J 5 bases, with 12 bases left between them. The CDR3 region is CASSLAAGDHEQYV. The CDR3 DNA sequence: TGTGCCAGCAGCTTAGCTGCAGGGGACCACGAGCAGTACGTC.

V usage is TRBV7-9 and J usage is TRBJ1-2; D is undetermined. This CDR3 spans 14 amino acids. Between the trimmed V and J ends, which lost 2 bases and 0 bases, there was a span of 7 bases. Germline V gene sequence: CDR1 SEHNR, CDR2 FQNEAQ (reference sequence). The CDR3 coding sequence is TGTGCCAGCAGCTTACGGGCCGCTAACTATGGCTACACCTTC. It encodes CASSLRAANYGYTF.

The table lists this clonotype with a count of one. V and J are TRBV6-6 and TRBJ1-6, with D tentatively TRBD1 (5 bases). The length of the CDR3 is 16 residues. The V end was cut by 5 bases, the J end by 6 bases, with 17 bases between. CDR1 and CDR2 (germline): MNHNY, SVGAGI (reference sequence). CDR3 in amino acids: CASSPRDRVFNSPLHF. DNA of the CDR3: TGTGCCAGCAGTCCCCGGGACCGAGTTTTTAATTCACCCCTCCACTTT.

V is TRBV30 and J is TRBJ1-3; D unclear. The V end lost 4 bases, the J end lost 0 bases, and 4 bases lay between the germline ends. The CDR3 has 12 amino acids. The germline CDR1 and CDR2 sequences are GTSNPN and SVGIG (reference sequence). The CDR3 nucleotides read TGTGCCTGGATAAGCTCTGGAAACACCATATATTTT. Protein product: CAWISSGNTIYF.

The table lists this clonotype with a few counts. The gene calls are TRBV2 and TRBJ2-1, with D maybe TRBD2 (5 bases). Germline V gene sequence: CDR1 SNHLY, CDR2 FYNNEI. V was shortened by 3 bases and J by 0 bases, with 15 bases between the two germline ends. The CDR3 is 17 residues long. The CDR3 coding sequence is TGTGCCAGCAGTGAGGACCTAAGCGGAAGCTCCTACAATGAGCAGTTCTTC. This gives the protein CASSEDLSGSSYNEQFF.

The sample holds many counts of this clonotype. J is TRBJ1-3 and V is TRBV7-2, with unresolved D. Germline assignment: CDR1 SGHTA and CDR2 FQGNSA. V was trimmed by 3 bases and J by 2 bases, leaving 8 bases between them. This CDR3 has 14 residues. The CDR3 protein is CASSLRGAGNTIYF. CDR3 nucleotides: TGTGCCAGCAGCTTGCGTGGAGCTGGAAACACCATATATTTT.

The V and J genes are TRBV6-6 and TRBJ2-7, with D perhaps TRBD1 or TRBD2 (5 bases each). V lost 0 bases, J lost 2 bases, and 8 bases lay in between. Germline loops: CDR1 MNHNY, CDR2 SVGAGI (reference sequence). CDR3 length: 14 amino acids. This CDR3 reads CASSYSRDAYEQYF. The DNA for the CDR3 is TGTGCCAGCAGTTACTCTAGGGACGCCTACGAGCAGTACTTC.

This clonotype showed up just a few times. The chain uses TRBV19 and TRBJ1-2; 8 positions agree with TRBD1. The CDR3 totals 13 residues. The germline gives CDR1 LNHDA, CDR2 SQIVND (reference sequence). J gave up 4 bases and V 6 bases, and 4 bases lay outside the gene matches. The CDR3 DNA follows: TGTGCCAGTAGAATCGACAGGGGCTATGGCTACACCTTC. Encoded protein: CASRIDRGYGYTF.